A single sample is the source of the 15 T cell receptor beta chains below, sequenced in a study of T cell responses to AZD1222 COVID-19 vaccine. Data came from immunoSEQ multiplex PCR; TCRdb stores just in-frame clones and leaves some out. This table holds some 120,000 clones, roughly nine tenths found once. The material sequenced was peripheral blood, taken 28 days after the second AZD1222 dose. These receptors all stem from an adult who received the AZD1222 COVID-19 vaccine.

The rearrangement links TRBV6-5 to TRBJ1-2; D is perhaps TRBD1 (6 bases). CDR1 MNHEY and CDR2 SVGAGI come from the germline V gene. There are 14 residues in the CDR3. V lost 2 bases and J lost 7, with 14 bases in between. The CDR3 coding sequence is TGTGCCAGCAGTTACGGACCGGGGGCGCCTGGCTACACCTTC. It specifies CASSYGPGAPGYTF.

The rearrangement joins TRBV5-1 to TRBJ2-7, with 7 bases fitting TRBD2. J was trimmed by 3 bases and V by 1 base; bases with no gene match: 13. Per the germline V gene, CDR1 is SGHRS and CDR2 is YFSETQ. This CDR3 has 17 residues. The DNA for the CDR3 is TGCGCCAGCAGCTTGTCCGCGGGAGCGTATCAAATCTACGAGCAGTACTTC. Protein product: CASSLSAGAYQIYEQYF. Full variable domain (missing parts from reference TRBV5-1 and TRBJ2-7): KAGVTQTPRYLIKTRGQQVTLSCSPISGHRSVSWYQQTPGQGLQFLFEYFSETQRNKGNFPGRFSGRQFSNSRSEMNVSTLELGDSALYLCASSLSAGAYQIYEQYFGPGTRLTVT.

The V call is TRBV19, the J call TRBJ1-1, with unresolved D. Between the trimmed V and J ends, which lost 7 bases and 0 bases, there was a span of 9 bases. Germline V lookup: CDR1 LNHDA, CDR2 SQIVND (reference sequence). The CDR3 extends over 13 amino acids. CDR3 sequence reads: CASTQTVNTEAFF. In DNA form, the CDR3 reads TGTGCCAGTACGCAGACCGTGAACACTGAAGCTTTCTTT.

The V and J genes are TRBV7-9 and TRBJ2-1, with TRBD2 identical over 9 bases. Germline V gene lookup returns CDR1 SEHNR and CDR2 FQNEAQ (reference sequence). J gave up 7 bases and V 8 bases, and 12 bases lay outside the gene matches. The CDR3 length is 15 residues. CDR3 region: CASGAPSGVINEQFF. DNA of the CDR3: TGTGCCAGCGGCGCGCCTAGCGGGGTGATAAATGAGCAGTTCTTC.

J is TRBJ1-2 and V is TRBV28, with 8 bases lining up with TRBD1. This CDR3 comprises 17 residues. V trimming: 4 bases; J trimming: 4 bases; junction bases outside the gene matches: 14. The germline V gene encodes CDR1 MDHEN and CDR2 SYDVKM. CDR3 sequence reads: CASSSIGGQDTSYGYTF. The CDR3 DNA reads as TGTGCCAGCAGTTCAATTGGGGGACAGGACACTAGCTATGGCTACACCTTC.

The chain is built from TRBV19 and TRBJ2-7; weak D call: TRBD1 (6 bases). V lost 11 bases to trimming and J lost 5 bases, with 19 bases between them. This CDR3 comprises 13 residues. Germline CDR1 and CDR2: LNHDA and SQIVND (reference sequence). DNA of the CDR3: TGTGCCTGCCAGGGGTGGGGTCCGGACGAGCAGTACTTC. It translates to CACQGWGPDEQYF.

The rearrangement uses TRBV20-1 and TRBJ2-1, with D unclear. There are 13 residues in the CDR3. Trimming took 3 bases from V and 6 from J, leaving 12 bases between them. Germline lookup yields CDR1 DFQATT and CDR2 SNEGSKA (reference sequence). The CDR3 loop reads CSASWTEPNEQFF. The CDR3 nucleotides read TGCAGTGCTAGTTGGACCGAACCCAATGAGCAGTTCTTC.

The rearrangement joins TRBV5-1 to TRBJ1-1; 9 nucleotides align to TRBD1. CDR1 is SGHRS, CDR2 YFSETQ, per germline. The CDR3 totals 16 residues. Trimming removed 4 bases from V and 10 bases from J; junction bases left unmatched: 17. The chain's CDR3 is CASSLTRDRASSRAFF. CDR3 sequence (DNA): TGCGCCAGCAGCCTGACTAGGGACAGGGCTTCTTCCCGAGCTTTCTTT.

The chain combines TRBV5-8 with TRBJ1-2; 7 bases line up with TRBD1. Unmatched junction bases numbered 5, after V lost 4 bases and J lost 5 bases. Per the germline V gene, CDR1 is SGHTS and CDR2 is YDEGEE. The CDR3 runs to 13 residues. CDR3 residues: CASSVDRFYGYTF. CDR3 DNA sequence: TGTGCCAGCAGCGTGGACAGGTTTTATGGCTACACCTTC.

The chain links TRBV19 to TRBJ2-2; no reliable D call. V lost 0 bases to trimming and J lost 2 bases, with 13 bases between them. CDR3 length: 17 amino acids. Germline CDR1 reads LNHDA; CDR2 reads SQIVND (reference sequence). The CDR3 DNA is TGTGCCAGTAGTATAGATAGGGTTTGGGGTAACACCGGGGAGCTGTTTTTT. This sequence encodes CASSIDRVWGNTGELFF.

The chain recombines TRBV3-1 (or the pseudogene TRBV3-2) with TRBJ1-1; a weak D match, TRBD1 (5 bases). The V and J ends lost 2 bases and 1 base respectively, with 11 bases between them. This CDR3 spans 15 amino acids. CDR1 is LGHDT, CDR2 YNNKEL, per germline (reference sequence). CDR3 bases: TGTGCCAGCAGCCAAATGGACATACCGAACACTGAAGCTTTCTTT. Its translation: CASSQMDIPNTEAFF.

The chain links TRBV19 to TRBJ1-5; D uncertain. The germline CDR1 and CDR2 sequences are LNHDA and SQIVND (reference sequence). The CDR3 extends over 12 amino acids. With 6 bases removed from V and 4 bases from J, the gap between germline ends came to 7 bases. DNA for the CDR3: TGTGCCAGTAGGTTGGGGAATCAGCCCCAGCATTTT. Its translation is CASRLGNQPQHF.

This sequence joins TRBV19 and TRBJ1-1; D is uncertain. V dropped 10 bases and J dropped 2 bases, with 23 bases sitting between them. The CDR3 runs to 16 residues. Per the germline V gene, CDR1 is LNHDA and CDR2 is SQIVND (reference sequence). The CDR3 region has the DNA TGTGCCATCAAGCCGGGAAACGTAGGCTTAAACACTGAAGCTTTCTTT. Translated, it gives CAIKPGNVGLNTEAFF.

The chain joins TRBV19 to TRBJ1-1, with D tentatively TRBD1 (6 bases). Trimming took 4 bases from V and 0 from J, leaving 9 bases between them. The length of the CDR3 is 14 residues. CDR1 and CDR2 from the germline V gene are LNHDA and SQIVND (reference sequence). The CDR3: CASSTTGMNTEAFF. The CDR3 region has the DNA TGTGCCAGTAGTACTACAGGGATGAACACTGAAGCTTTCTTT.

The CDR3: CASIRGTPNNEQFF. DNA for the CDR3: TGTGCCAGCATCCGCGGGACTCCCAACAATGAGCAGTTCTTC. The V gene is TRBV6-5, the J gene TRBJ2-1; D is possibly TRBD2 (6 bases). The CDR3 is 14 residues long. The V end lost 7 bases, the J end lost 5 bases, and 15 bases lay between the germline ends. Germline CDR1 and CDR2: MNHEY and SVGAGI.